The 15 T cell receptor beta chains below come from one sample, sequenced in a study of spatial heterogeneity in lung cancer (dated by TCRdb to between 2018 and 2020). The research as a whole found: The number of expanded intratumoral alpha and beta TCRs correlated with the tumor nonsynonymous mutation count.

Receptor libraries were prepared by 5' RACE. Sequencing took place on a NextSeq 500. Clones were called with MiXCR by TCRdb after fastp trimmed the public reads at Q25, and only in-frame beta chains were retained. Rows matching on CDR3 protein sequence are summarized as one entry with the most common DNA and genes. The sample records 10,000 to 15,000 distinct CDR3 sequences, around 6.3% of which are singletons. The ten top clones hold roughly 3% of the sample. What the time point label conveys for this sample: sample taken at primary tumor resection. These TCRs are of unknown antigen specificity. Sequenced material: lung tumor tissue, taken at surgery. These receptors were taken from a female donor with early-stage non-small cell lung cancer.

This clonotype was observed at least ten times. This chain uses TRBV25-1 with TRBJ1-2; perhaps TRBD1 as D (5 bases). Germline values: CDR1 MGHDK, CDR2 SYGVNS. The germline V and J ends were trimmed by 2 bases and 8 bases, with 12 bases remaining between them. The CDR3 has 13 amino acids. Here the CDR3 DNA reads TGTGCCAGCAGTGAACCGTTGGGGGGAGGCTACACCTTC. This translates into CASSEPLGGGYTF.

Ten or more counts support this clonotype. This chain joins TRBV2 and TRBJ2-3, with a weak D call TRBD1 (6 bases). Trimming pared 11 bases from V and 2 bases from J, leaving 17 bases between. Germline CDR1 reads SNHLY; CDR2 reads FYNNEI. The CDR3 extends over 14 amino acids. The CDR3 reads CALGGRKYTDTQYF. Written as DNA, the CDR3 is TGTGCCCTAGGGGGTCGTAAATACACAGATACGCAGTATTTT.

Sample share makes this clonotype medium-sized. The chain links TRBV24-1 to TRBJ2-3; D is undetermined. The V end lost 3 bases, the J end lost 0 bases, and 12 bases lay between the germline ends. CDR1 KGHDR and CDR2 SFDVKD come from the germline V gene. This CDR3 has 16 residues. CDR3 sequence: CATSDMDGSSTDTQYF. In DNA, the CDR3 is TGTGCCACCAGTGATATGGACGGATCTAGCACAGATACGCAGTATTTT.

This clonotype was seen a few times. The CDR3 is CASSLLPGTDTQYF. The CDR3 DNA is TGCGCCAGCAGCTTGCTCCCGGGCACAGATACGCAGTATTTT. The chain links TRBV5-1 to TRBJ2-3; D is unclear. The length of the CDR3 is 14 residues. Trimming pared 1 base from V and 1 base from J, leaving 7 bases between. Germline CDR1 SGHRS, CDR2 YFSETQ.

The genes are TRBV6-2 or TRBV6-3 and TRBJ2-7; D might be TRBD2 (6 bases). CDR3 length equals 14 residues. The V and J ends lost 2 bases and 0 bases respectively, with 8 bases between them. The germline V gene has CDR1 MNHEY and CDR2 SVGEGT. CDR3 sequence: CASSYTSSSYEQYF. The CDR3, as DNA: TGTGCCAGCAGTTACACTAGCAGCTCCTACGAGCAGTACTTC.

This clonotype is deemed medium-sized. This rearrangement joins TRBV12-3 or TRBV12-4 to TRBJ1-5; 7 nucleotides line up with TRBD1. CDR3 length: 14 residues. V was pared by 6 bases and J by 9 bases, with 11 bases of the junction left unmatched. Here the CDR3 DNA reads TGTGCCAGCAGGCCGGGACAGAGGGTTTCGCCCCAGCATTTT. Encoded protein: CASRPGQRVSPQHF.

This clonotype was observed a few times. The chain links TRBV28 to TRBJ1-2; no clear D. V was trimmed by 8 bases and J by 4 bases, leaving 8 bases between them. The CDR3 contains 11 residues. Germline CDR1 and CDR2: MDHEN and SYDVKM. CDR3 sequence reads: CASGGPYGYTF. CDR3 in DNA: TGTGCCAGCGGTGGACCCTATGGCTACACCTTC.

V gene TRBV20-1 combines with J gene TRBJ2-1, with TRBD2 matching 9 bases. V lost 0 bases, J lost 3 bases, and 18 bases stayed unmatched. Germline V gene data show CDR1 as DFQATT and CDR2 as SNEGSKA (reference sequence). This CDR3 is 20 amino acids long. This CDR3 is CSARDMMVSGSVRGYNEQFF. CDR3 DNA sequence: TGCAGTGCTAGAGATATGATGGTTAGCGGGAGCGTTCGGGGCTACAATGAGCAGTTCTTC.

Many counts were recorded for this clonotype. The gene calls are TRBV7-8 and TRBJ2-5; TRBD2 aligns across 11 bases. The germline gives CDR1 SGHVS, CDR2 FQNEAQ. Trimming cost V 2 bases and J 12 bases; bases outside gene matches: 11. The CDR3 totals 15 residues. The DNA for the CDR3 is TGTGCCAGCAGCTTATTTAGGCTAGCGGGAGGAGCAGAGTACTTC. As protein: CASSLFRLAGGAEYF.

This clonotype was found many times. The chain is built from TRBV24-1 and TRBJ2-3; D gene ambiguous. CDR1 and CDR2 (germline): KGHDR, SFDVKD. The CDR3 is 17 residues long. V lost 4 bases to trimming and J lost 1 base, with 17 bases between them. CDR3 amino acids: CATSDRTDPTGTDTQYF. The CDR3 bases are TGTGCCACCAGTGACCGAACGGATCCGACGGGCACAGATACGCAGTATTTT.

In its sample, this clonotype was seen many times. The chain employs TRBV20-1 and TRBJ2-3, with D perhaps TRBD1 or TRBD2 (5 bases each). V was shortened by 3 bases and J by 5 bases, with 12 bases between the two germline ends. The CDR3 runs 13 residues. Germline V gives CDR1 DFQATT, CDR2 SNEGSKA (reference sequence). CDR3 sequence (DNA): TGCAGTGCTAGTCACACAGGAGGAGATACGCAGTATTTT. This encodes CSASHTGGDTQYF.

The chain employs TRBV11-2 and TRBJ1-6; D uncertain. The ends were cut back, 5 bases at V and 3 bases at J, with 23 bases in the middle. Per germline, CDR1 SGHAT and CDR2 FQNNGV. The CDR3 has 19 residues. The CDR3 region is CASSHAFGLTRLYNSPLHF. CDR3 coding DNA: TGTGCCAGCAGCCATGCTTTTGGGCTTACAAGGCTCTATAATTCACCCCTCCACTTT.

At least ten counts were recorded for this clonotype. The chain links TRBV7-2 to TRBJ2-1; 8 bases line up with TRBD2. The germline gives CDR1 SGHTA, CDR2 FQGNSA. J lost 10 bases, V lost 5 bases, and 13 bases had no gene match. The CDR3 has 15 residues. The CDR3 spells CASSPGGGGRPEQFF. The CDR3 nucleotides are TGTGCCAGCAGCCCCGGGGGGGGCGGGAGGCCGGAGCAGTTCTTC.

To note about this clonotype: This may arise from a read error, as a much more abundant clone is one base away. The chain links TRBV7-2 to TRBJ2-7; tentative D call: TRBD1 (5 bases). CDR1 is SGHTA and CDR2 is FQGNSA in the germline V gene. There are 15 residues in the CDR3. The V and J ends lost 5 bases and 4 bases respectively, with 18 bases between them. Here the CDR3 reads CASSVDRGRVYEQYF. Here the CDR3 DNA reads TGTGCCAGCAGCGTAGACCGAGGCAGGGTATACGAGCAGTACTTC.

This clonotype was picked up many times. The rearrangement uses TRBV20-1 and TRBJ2-3; the match to TRBD2 covers 14 bases. J was trimmed by 4 bases and V by 6 bases; bases with no gene match: 18. The CDR3 is 19 residues long. CDR1 and CDR2 (germline): DFQATT, SNEGSKA (reference sequence). DNA for the CDR3: TGCAGTGCGATCTCCCCTCCGGGACTAGCGGGAGTCGGCGCAGATACGCAGTATTTT. Translating it yields CSAISPPGLAGVGADTQYF.